This T cell receptor (beta chain) was documented in a study of tumor and adjacent non-tumor tissue in lung cancer. At the level of the study: Aged about 31 to 85 years, patients included fewer than 11 men and a handful of women with stage I to III disease. On average, productive TCRbeta reads reached about 4.17 million per sample.

TCRbeta libraries were built with three rounds of nested PCR, modified from ARM-PCR. MiXCR, applied by TCRdb to the multiplex PCR reads, yields one record per CDR3 protein. This table holds approximately 100,000 distinct CDR3 sequences, 60% to 65% found once. The CDR3 runs 13 residues. Germline V lookup: CDR1 WNHNN, CDR2 SYGVQD (reference sequence). V was cut by 4 bases and J by 6 bases, with 13 bases left in between. This sample's RNA came from whole unsorted tissue. More than 3 cm separated this lung sample from the edge of the tumor. This clonotype was picked up many times. Its antigen is still unknown. Overall study findings and caveats: Significantly higher TCR diversity was found in tumor than normal lung.

The sequence was collected from a man aged 55 to 70 with non-small cell lung cancer. The sequenced sample consisted of distant non-tumor lung tissue. The J gene is TRBJ2-7, the V gene TRBV10-1; tentatively, D is TRBD1 or TRBD2 (5 bases each). CDR3 nucleotides: TGCGCCAGCAGTGTTTTTCCGGGACGCGAGCAGTACTTC. It yields the protein CASSVFPGREQYF.